The 3 T cell receptor beta chains below were found in one sample sequenced in a study of shared clonotypes between healthy human individuals. Produced via immunoSEQ multiplex PCR; TCRdb's table is partial and in-frame only. The table shows roughly 1,600,000 clones, with 98% occurring only once. The sample consisted of naive CD4+ T cells sorted from blood. Subset: CD45RA+ positively selected. These receptors were collected from a man aged 25 to 40 in good health.

The chain couples TRBV28 to TRBJ1-5, with 8 nucleotides matching TRBD1. CDR3 length equals 16 residues. Germline loops: CDR1 MDHEN, CDR2 SYDVKM. J lost 4 bases, V lost 10 bases, and 15 bases had no gene match. CDR3 bases: TGTGCCACCAGCCAGGGGGCGGCTCCAGTTAATCAGCCCCAGCATTTT. The encoded protein is CATSQGAAPVNQPQHF.

The V call is TRBV20-1, the J call TRBJ2-1; D might be TRBD2 (5 bases). Germline loops: CDR1 DFQATT, CDR2 SNEGSKA (reference sequence). The CDR3 extends over 10 amino acids. CDR3 region: CRAEGNEQFF. CDR3 in DNA: TGCAGAGCAGAGGGCAATGAGCAGTTCTTC.

J is TRBJ2-1 and V is TRBV20-1, with D maybe TRBD2 (5 bases). CDR1 and CDR2 from the germline V gene are DFQATT and SNEGSKA (reference sequence). Trimming pared 7 bases from V and 4 bases from J, leaving 8 bases between. This CDR3 contains 11 residues. CDR3 nucleotides: TGCAGTGTTGCGGGTTACAATGAGCAGTTCTTC. It translates to CSVAGYNEQFF.